This passage covers 9 T cell receptor beta chains from one sample sequenced in a study of graft-versus-host responses after intestinal transplantation. This table comes from immunoSEQ multiplex PCR, and its TCRdb copy is limited to in-frame clones, with some not included. The sample includes approximately 88,000 clones, less than 95% of them seen just once. The antigens these receptors bind are not known. The material was unstimulated CD4+ T cells sorted from spleen or lymph node cells, obtained before transplant. These receptors all come from a human donor who was the organ donor for an intestinal transplant.

V is TRBV10-1 and J is TRBJ1-6; weak D call: TRBD1 (6 bases). This CDR3 region has 15 residues. Deletions cut 2 bases from V and 10 bases from J, with 15 bases between. Germline lookup yields CDR1 WNHNN and CDR2 SYGVQD (reference sequence). The CDR3 sequence is CASSERTGSSSPLHF. DNA of the CDR3: TGCGCCAGCAGTGAGCGAACAGGGTCGAGCTCACCCCTCCACTTT.

Here the CDR3 DNA reads TGTGCCAGCAGCTTGAAGTTAGGGCAGGAGACCCAGTACTTC. It specifies CASSLKLGQETQYF. This chain uses TRBV5-4 with TRBJ2-5; no clear D. The CDR3 has 14 residues. CDR1 is SGHNT and CDR2 is YYREEE in the germline V gene (reference sequence). Deletions cut 1 base from V and 5 bases from J, with 12 bases between.

The chain uses TRBV5-1 and TRBJ1-6; D perhaps matches TRBD1 (5 bases). Trimming cost V 3 bases and J 8 bases, with 12 bases left between them. Germline assignment: CDR1 SGHRS and CDR2 YFSETQ. CDR3 length: 14 amino acids. CDR3: CASSYLGRDSPLHF. CDR3 sequence (DNA): TGCGCCAGCAGCTACCTGGGCAGGGATTCACCCCTCCACTTT. Based on the CDR3 plus reference TRBV5-1 and TRBJ1-6, the full variable domain is KAGVTQTPRYLIKTRGQQVTLSCSPISGHRSVSWYQQTPGQGLQFLFEYFSETQRNKGNFPGRFSGRQFSNSRSEMNVSTLELGDSALYLCASSYLGRDSPLHFGNGTRLTVT.

The chain carries TRBV19 and TRBJ2-2, with D uncertain. The CDR3 length is 14 residues. Deletions cut 8 bases from V and 0 bases from J, with 10 bases between. Germline V CDR1 and CDR2: LNHDA, SQIVND (reference sequence). The CDR3 region is CASLGPTNTGELFF. The CDR3 DNA reads as TGTGCCAGTCTCGGCCCAACGAACACCGGGGAGCTGTTTTTT.

This chain joins TRBV20-1 and TRBJ2-1; no definite D call. Trimming pared 5 bases from V and 8 bases from J, leaving 7 bases between. CDR1 and CDR2 (germline): DFQATT, SNEGSKA (reference sequence). The CDR3 runs to 10 residues. The CDR3 bases are TGCAGTGCTGTTTGGGATGAGCAGTTCTTC. It is translated as CSAVWDEQFF.

The J gene is TRBJ1-2, the V gene TRBV7-8; weak D call: TRBD1 (6 bases). The CDR3 has 19 residues. Germline CDR1 and CDR2: SGHVS and FQNEAQ. V lost 0 bases to trimming and J lost 3 bases, with 23 bases between them. This chain's CDR3 is CASSLALKWQGPEDYGYTF. DNA for the CDR3: TGTGCCAGCAGCTTAGCGCTAAAGTGGCAGGGGCCGGAGGACTATGGCTACACCTTC.

This chain uses TRBV28 with TRBJ1-2; D ambiguous. The CDR3 runs to 12 residues. The germline CDR1 and CDR2 sequences are MDHEN and SYDVKM. V was clipped by 4 bases and J by 5 bases, with 8 bases between them. The CDR3: CASSSITYGYTF. The CDR3 region has the DNA TGTGCCAGCAGTTCAATCACGTATGGCTACACCTTC.

CDR3 residues: CASSMGPRGPTGELFF. CDR3 nucleotide sequence: TGCGCCAGCAGCATGGGACCTCGGGGGCCCACCGGGGAGCTGTTTTTT. This rearrangement joins TRBV5-1 to TRBJ2-2; D possibly matches TRBD1 or TRBD2 (6 bases each). Germline V gives CDR1 SGHRS, CDR2 YFSETQ. V lost 4 bases, J lost 4 bases, and 17 bases lay in between. This CDR3 is built from 16 residues.

The gene calls are TRBV6-1 and TRBJ1-1, with D perhaps matching TRBD1 (6 bases). The germline gives CDR1 MNHNS, CDR2 SASEGT. V dropped 4 bases and J dropped 8 bases, with 8 bases sitting between them. The CDR3 is 11 amino acids. The CDR3 protein is CASSATGEAFF. The CDR3, as DNA: TGTGCCAGCAGTGCAACAGGGGAAGCTTTCTTT.